This TCR delta chain was sequenced during a study of γδ T cells in repeated Plasmodium falciparum infection. TCRdb re-called the multiplex PCR reads through CATT. The profile shows 50,000 to 55,000 delta-chain clones, about 2% of them singletons. Flow sorting of PBMC yielded separate Vgamma9/Vdelta2+ and Vdelta2-negative gammadelta T cell populations for bulk repertoire analysis. This clone was picked up a small number of times. The protein TCRdb gives is from a much larger clone and does not agree with this DNA's translation at residue 10, likely a read error; the protein shown here comes from the DNA. Looked up from germline, CDR1 is TSWWSYY and CDR2 is QGS. The CDR3 runs 21 residues. J was trimmed by 8 bases and V by 1 base; bases with no gene match: 27.

The specimen was gamma-delta T cells from blood. The TCR originated in a pool of human donors (malaria-infected and uninfected, not separated). The rearrangement joins TRDV1 to TRDJ1; the match to TRDD3 covers 8 bases. The J gene, left out of TCRdb, was set here by checking the DNA against germline. The CDR3: CALGEHTPSPPTRDTPIKLIF. The CDR3 nucleotides read TGTGCTCTTGGGGAACACACGCCGAGTCCTCCTACGAGGGATACGCCTATCAAACTCATCTTT.